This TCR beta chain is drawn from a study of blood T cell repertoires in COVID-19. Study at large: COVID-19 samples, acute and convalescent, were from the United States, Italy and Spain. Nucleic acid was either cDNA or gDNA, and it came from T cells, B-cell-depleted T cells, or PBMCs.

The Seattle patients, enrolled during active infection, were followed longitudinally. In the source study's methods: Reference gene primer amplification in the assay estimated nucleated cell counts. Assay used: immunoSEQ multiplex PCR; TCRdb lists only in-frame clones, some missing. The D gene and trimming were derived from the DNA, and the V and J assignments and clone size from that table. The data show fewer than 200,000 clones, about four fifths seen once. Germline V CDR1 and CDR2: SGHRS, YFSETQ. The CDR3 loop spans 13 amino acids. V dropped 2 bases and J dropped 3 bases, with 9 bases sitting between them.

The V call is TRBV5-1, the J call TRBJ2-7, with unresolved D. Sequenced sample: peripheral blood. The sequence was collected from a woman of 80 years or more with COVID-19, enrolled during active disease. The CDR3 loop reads CASSFKSGYEQYF. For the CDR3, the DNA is TGCGCCAGCAGCTTTAAGTCAGGCTACGAGCAGTACTTC.